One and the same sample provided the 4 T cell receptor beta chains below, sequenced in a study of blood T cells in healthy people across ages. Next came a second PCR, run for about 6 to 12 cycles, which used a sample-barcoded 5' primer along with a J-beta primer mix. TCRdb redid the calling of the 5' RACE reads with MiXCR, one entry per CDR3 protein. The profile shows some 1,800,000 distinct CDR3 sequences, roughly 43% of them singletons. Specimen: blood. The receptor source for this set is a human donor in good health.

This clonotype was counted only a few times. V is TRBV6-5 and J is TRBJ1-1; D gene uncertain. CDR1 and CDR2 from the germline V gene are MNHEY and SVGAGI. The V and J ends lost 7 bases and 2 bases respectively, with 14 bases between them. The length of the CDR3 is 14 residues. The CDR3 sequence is CASMRRGPNTEAFF. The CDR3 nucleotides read TGTGCCAGCATGCGGAGAGGCCCAAACACTGAAGCTTTCTTT.

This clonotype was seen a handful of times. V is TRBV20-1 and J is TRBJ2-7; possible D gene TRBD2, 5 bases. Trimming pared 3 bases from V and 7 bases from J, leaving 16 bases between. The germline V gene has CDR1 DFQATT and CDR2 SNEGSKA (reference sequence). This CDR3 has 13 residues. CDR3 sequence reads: CSASKRIPREQYF. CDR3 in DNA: TGCAGTGCTAGTAAGCGGATCCCTAGAGAGCAGTACTTC.

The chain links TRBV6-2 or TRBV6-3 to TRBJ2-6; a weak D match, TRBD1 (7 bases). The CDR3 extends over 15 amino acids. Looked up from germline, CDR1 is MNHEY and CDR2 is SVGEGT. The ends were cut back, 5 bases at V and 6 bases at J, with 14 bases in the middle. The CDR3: CASSIQGTEANVLTF. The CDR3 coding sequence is TGTGCCAGCAGTATACAGGGGACTGAGGCCAACGTCCTGACTTTC.

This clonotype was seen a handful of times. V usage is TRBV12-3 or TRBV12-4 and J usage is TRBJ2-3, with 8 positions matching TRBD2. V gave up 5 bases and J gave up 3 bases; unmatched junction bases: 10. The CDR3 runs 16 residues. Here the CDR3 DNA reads TGTGCCAGCAGTCCCCGGGATAGCGGGGTTACAGATACGCAGTATTTT. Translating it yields CASSPRDSGVTDTQYF.